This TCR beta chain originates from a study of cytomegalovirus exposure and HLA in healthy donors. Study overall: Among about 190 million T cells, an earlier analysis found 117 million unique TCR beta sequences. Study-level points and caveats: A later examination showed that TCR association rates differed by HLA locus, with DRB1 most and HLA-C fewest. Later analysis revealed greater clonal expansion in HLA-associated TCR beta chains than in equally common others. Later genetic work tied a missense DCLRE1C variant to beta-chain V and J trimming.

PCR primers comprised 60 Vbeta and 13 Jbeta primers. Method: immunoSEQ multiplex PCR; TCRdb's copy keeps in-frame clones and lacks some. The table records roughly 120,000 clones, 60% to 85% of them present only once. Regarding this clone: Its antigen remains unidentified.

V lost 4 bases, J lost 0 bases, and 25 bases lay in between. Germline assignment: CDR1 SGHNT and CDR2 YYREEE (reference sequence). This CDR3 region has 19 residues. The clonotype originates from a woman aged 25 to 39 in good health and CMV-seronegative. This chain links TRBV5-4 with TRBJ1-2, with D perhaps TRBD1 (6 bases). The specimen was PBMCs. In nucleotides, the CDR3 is TGTGCCAGCAGCCCACCCTCTGGGGCAGGCCCAGGGGCTAACTATGGCTACACCTTC. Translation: CASSPPSGAGPGANYGYTF.